The subject of this entry is one T cell receptor (beta chain). Which antigen it targets is not known. Base qualities are not recorded, but no much larger clone differs from it by a single base. Relative to germline, V is 3 bases shorter and J is 7 bases shorter, with 9 bases between their ends. From a lookup of the germline V gene, CDR1 and CDR2 are SQVTM and ANQGSEA. Measured from the cysteine to the phenylalanine, the CDR3 is 11 residues long. Here the CDR3 DNA is all that survives: 33 bases in frame from base 1. The entry originates in a study of shared clonotypes between healthy human individuals (dated by TCRdb to the early 2020s). Regarding the study in general: The cohort included a few men and a couple of women between 18 and 49 years of age. Per donor, three plates each were used for CD4 naive and CD4 memory, two for CD8 naive, and one for CD8 memory. Blood TCR repertoires of about 5 healthy adults were deeply sequenced to estimate repertoire size and the extent of clonotype sharing between individuals. Different laboratories and diverse techniques were used to prepare libraries and sequence TCR repertoires, to increase sequencing depth and limit assay-specific biases. Per donor, leukapheresis produced somewhere between about 0.94 and 9.5 billion PBMCs.

The full study reports these points: Compared with non-shared clonotypes, clonotypes shared by all four sorted-subset donors had higher generation probabilities. The small number of donors limited the genetic and exposure-history diversity represented. Naive subsets generally had larger estimated clonotype richness than memory subsets. Sampling was limited to blood, and TCR repertoires in tissue likely differ from TCR repertoires in blood. Sharing across several donors was observed for approximately 4.6% of naive CD4, 3.5% of naive CD8, about 2.3% of memory CD4, and roughly 0.43% of memory CD8 clonotypes. Rarefaction of sorted-subset datasets indicated incomplete sequencing despite the large sequencing depth. Based on pairwise subsampling, the degree of clonotype sharing among donors was expected to be affected by sequencing depth.

Healthy HIV-negative adults with no recently reported acute infections or vaccinations were included as donors. Every donor was a Caucasian adult residing in Nashville, Tennessee, USA. Magnetic negative selection was used to enrich CD4+ T cells, after which naive cells were positively selected on CD45RA and the negative fraction became the memory subset. Blood was collected by leukapheresis, and PBMCs were isolated by Ficoll-Histopaque density gradient centrifugation and then cryopreserved in liquid nitrogen vapor phase. Analytical flow cytometry was used to check the purity and quantity of every magnetically sorted T cell population. Genomic DNA was isolated from every sorted fraction and measured by UV absorbance on a Nanodrop 2000c. Using the deep immunoSEQ assay, multiplex PCR amplified TCR CDR3 regions from genomic DNA. Extracted genomic DNA from each cell subset was distributed evenly across all wells of several immunoSEQ 96-well plates, and each plate was treated as a replicate. For sorted subsets, each replicate PCR was loaded with 200 ng genomic DNA, equivalent to approximately 33,000 T cell genomes. The purified libraries were quantified using a Qubit 3.0 fluorometer, sized with a Bioanalyzer 2100, and then quantified again using the KAPA Library Quantification kit. Every immunoSEQ 96-well plate was sequenced on a separate single-read 150-cycle Illumina NextSeq 550 flow cell. The paper's processing steps were these. Because the immunoSEQ output included only junctional sequences and no quality scores, the filtering could not be the same as the filtering used for full-length reads. Sequences were annotated with PyIR, a Python wrapper for IgBLAST v1.9, and V/J genes and CDR3 were assigned using IMGT germline references. Any read was removed if the V/J assignment was weak (E-value above 1e-6), the CDR3 was missing, or the read contained stop codons, out-of-frame junctions, or ambiguous translated residues. V3J clonotypes were defined by identical inferred V gene, J gene, and CDR3 amino acid sequence. Percentage overlap between repertoires was computed as shared unique clonotypes divided by the size of the smaller repertoire. Repertoire richness was assessed with RTK rarefaction, the Chao1 estimator, and Recon v2.1 estimates of unobserved clonotypes. Generation probabilities were computed with OLGA for all TCRbeta clonotypes obtained by the gDNA method from a handful of donors. Imported from immuneACCESS, the table was reduced by TCRdb to in-frame sequences with V and J called. These copies leave out some clones; in studies compared against another copy, an unresolved V gene accounts for under half, and the cause of the remainder is not known. That table furnishes V, J and clone size, whereas the DNA furnished D and trimming. The sample contains 550,000 to 850,000 clones, 72% of them found a single time. The ten largest clones take up 1.8% of the sample.

This clonotype was sampled from a woman aged 25 to 39 in good health. The sequencing input was memory CD4+ T cells sorted from blood. The sample's cell subset or site label, in plain terms: CD45RA-negative fraction. The chain is encoded by TRBV29-1 joined to TRBJ1-1; a weak D assignment points to TRBD1 (5 bases agree). The CDR3 reads CSVDRASEAFF. The DNA sequence is given as TGCAGCGTTGACAGGGCAAGTGAAGCTTTCTTT.